The subject of this entry is one T cell receptor beta chain. The antigen is unknown. The data are from a study of regulatory T cells in long-lasting Graves disease. Across the whole study: To qualify as persistent, Graves' disease required over 5 years of antithyroid drugs with positive TSH receptor antibodies. Study-level findings and limits: Favored usage of TRBV28, TRBJ1-2 and TRBJ2-5 was recorded in persistent disease. Among the persistent patients, roughly 2,500 public clonotypes were shared, more than the approximately 1,000 shared among new patients.

Library construction for TCR beta used iRepertoire HTBI primers and Arm-PCR of CDR3 regions. From the multiplex PCR reads, TCRdb called clonotypes with MiXCR, one entry per CDR3 protein. The repertoire holds 400,000 to 500,000 distinct CDR3 sequences, with 20% to 25% as singletons. The length of the CDR3 is 20 residues. Germline CDR1 LNHDA, CDR2 SQIVND (reference sequence). V gave up 7 bases and J gave up 1 base, with 28 bases separating them. The time point is: persistent/refractory GD, antithyroid drugs over 5 years with positive TRAb. Preparation of the TCR library used RNA extracted from PBMCs. V and J are TRBV19 and TRBJ2-2, with a weak D call TRBD2 (5 bases). The sequence derives from a female donor with Graves disease. The sample here was peripheral blood mononuclear cells (PBMCs), taken when the disease was refractory, from a patient treated with antithyroid drugs. CDR3 bases: TGTGCCAGTACCATCCCCCGCTCAGGAGGCTATAACCTGAACACCGGGGAGCTGTTTTTT. Translating it yields CASTIPRSGGYNLNTGELFF.